The 24 T cell receptor beta chains reported below all come from one sample, sequenced in a study of blood T cell repertoires in COVID-19. Generated by immunoSEQ multiplex PCR, the TCRdb table keeps only in-frame clones and is missing some. The sample records about 240,000 clones, around 87% being singletons. Sequencing was performed on peripheral blood. The receptors originated from a man aged 55 to 70 who had recovered from COVID-19.

The chain joins TRBV23-1 to TRBJ2-5; TRBD2 matches at 11 bases. TRBV23-1 belongs to the ORF category, with a function that is uncertain. Trimming cost V 3 bases and J 5 bases; bases outside gene matches: 11. CDR3 length equals 17 residues. The DNA of the CDR3 is TGCGCCAGCAGTCACTACAGACTAGCGGGGCCCGTCGAGACCCAGTACTTC. Encoded protein: CASSHYRLAGPVETQYF.

The chain uses TRBV2 and TRBJ1-6; 7 nucleotides agree with TRBD1. V lost 11 bases to trimming and J lost 5 bases; unmatched junction nucleotides: 9. The germline V gene has CDR1 SNHLY and CDR2 FYNNEI. The CDR3 contains 14 residues. CDR3 in DNA: TGTGCCTGCGACCGGGACAGAGATAATTCACCCCTCCACTTT. Translated: CACDRDRDNSPLHF.

The CDR3 is CASSLDRVGQPQHF. In DNA, the CDR3 is TGTGCCAGCAGCTTAGACAGGGTGGGACAGCCCCAGCATTTT. The chain uses TRBV7-8 and TRBJ1-5; perhaps TRBD1 as D (6 bases). V gave up 1 base and J gave up 7 bases, with 11 bases separating them. Per germline, CDR1 SGHVS and CDR2 FQNEAQ. The CDR3 has 14 amino acids.

The chain recombines TRBV6-5 with TRBJ2-5; no definite D call. The CDR3 loop spans 12 amino acids. V lost 5 bases and J 5 bases, leaving 9 bases between the germline ends. Germline V gene lookup returns CDR1 MNHEY and CDR2 SVGAGI. This CDR3 reads CASSRLGETQYF. The CDR3 DNA reads as TGTGCCAGCAGTCGACTCGGGGAGACCCAGTACTTC.

The chain couples TRBV10-3 to TRBJ2-3, with TRBD1 identical over 7 bases. V was pared by 2 bases and J by 3 bases, with 2 bases of the junction left unmatched. The CDR3 is 14 amino acids. CDR1 is ENHRY and CDR2 is SYGVKD in the germline V gene. Here the CDR3 reads CAISESRGTDTQYF. For the CDR3, the DNA is TGTGCCATCAGTGAGAGCAGGGGGACAGATACGCAGTATTTT.

The sample holds one count of this clone. The CDR3 loop reads CATRNRGESGYTF. The CDR3 DNA is TGTGCCACTCGAAACAGGGGAGAGAGTGGCTACACCTTC. V is TRBV19 and J is TRBJ1-2, with TRBD1 matching 7 bases. Trimming cost V 10 bases and J 7 bases; bases outside gene matches: 12. The CDR3 runs to 13 residues. CDR1 is LNHDA and CDR2 is SQIVND in the germline V gene (reference sequence).

This chain uses TRBV3-1 (or the pseudogene TRBV3-2) with TRBJ1-2, with 10 bases that match TRBD1. CDR1 and CDR2 (germline): LGHDT, YNNKEL (reference sequence). The CDR3 length is 15 residues. The ends lost 1 base at V and 4 bases at J; junction bases unmatched: 3. The CDR3 spells CASSQAGTGAYGYTF. The CDR3 DNA follows: TGTGCCAGCAGCCAAGCCGGGACAGGGGCCTATGGCTACACCTTC.

V and J are TRBV11-2 and TRBJ1-6, with D hard to call. CDR1 is SGHAT and CDR2 is FQNNGV in the germline V gene. CDR3 length equals 13 residues. V gave up 3 bases and J gave up 10 bases, with 10 bases separating them. DNA of the CDR3: TGTGCCAGCAGCTTCGTCCGGGTGTCACCCCTCCACTTT. Amino acid sequence: CASSFVRVSPLHF. Looking up the rest from reference TRBV11-2 and TRBJ1-6 gives the full variable domain: EAGVAQSPRYKIIEKRQSVAFWCNPISGHATLYWYQQILGQGPKLLIQFQNNGVVDDSQLPKDRFSAERLKGVDSTLKIQPAKLEDSAVYLCASSFVRVSPLHFGNGTRLTVT.

The chain joins TRBV9 to TRBJ2-3; 12 bases are a match to TRBD2. The CDR3 runs to 18 residues. V gave up 3 bases and J gave up 0 bases; unmatched junction bases: 8. Germline V gene sequence: CDR1 SGDLS, CDR2 YYNGEE. The CDR3 region is CASSGLTGLAGSTDTQYF. The CDR3 region has the DNA TGTGCCAGCAGCGGACTCACGGGACTAGCGGGCAGCACAGATACGCAGTATTTT.

The V gene is TRBV7-9, the J gene TRBJ2-5; 7 bases are shared with TRBD2. The CDR3 runs 12 residues. Per germline, CDR1 SEHNR and CDR2 FQNEAQ (reference sequence). The junction had 2 bases not matched to a gene; V was cut back by 5 bases and J by 5 bases. CDR3 in amino acids: CASSRGDETQYF. In DNA form, the CDR3 reads TGTGCCAGCAGCCGGGGGGATGAGACCCAGTACTTC.

In nucleotides, the CDR3 is TGCGCCAGCAGCTTGCGGGGGGCCTTGGAGGAGACCCAGTACTTC. Protein sequence: CASSLRGALEETQYF. The chain has TRBV5-1 and TRBJ2-5, with D possibly matching TRBD2 (7 bases). The V and J ends lost 1 base and 5 bases respectively, with 15 bases between them. Looked up from germline, CDR1 is SGHRS and CDR2 is YFSETQ. The CDR3 extends over 15 amino acids.

The genes are TRBV3-1 (or the pseudogene TRBV3-2) and TRBJ1-3; the D is unclear. The CDR3 covers 16 residues. Germline-derived CDR1 and CDR2 are LGHDT and YNNKEL (reference sequence). Trimming removed 4 bases at V and 0 bases at J, with 13 bases between. The CDR3: CASSPRGLSSGNTIYF. CDR3 nucleotide sequence: TGTGCCAGCAGCCCCCGCGGTCTTTCCTCTGGAAACACCATATATTTT.

This clone was counted ten times or more. The CDR3 loop reads CASSESRAEGTSGGVTQYF. As DNA, the CDR3 is TGTGCCAGCAGTGAGTCTCGAGCGGAAGGGACTAGCGGGGGAGTTACGCAGTATTTT. The rearrangement uses TRBV2 and TRBJ2-3, with 14 bases lining up with TRBD2. The CDR3 totals 19 residues. CDR1 is SNHLY and CDR2 is FYNNEI in the germline V gene. Trimming removed 3 bases from V and 8 bases from J; junction bases left unmatched: 16.

The rearrangement joins TRBV14 to TRBJ1-4; D perhaps matches TRBD1 (5 bases). Trimming pared 4 bases from V and 7 bases from J, leaving 13 bases between. Germline CDR1 SGHDN, CDR2 FVKESK. This CDR3 spans 14 amino acids. The CDR3 DNA reads as TGTGCCAGCAGCCCGTCAGGCAGGGTTGAAAAACTGTTTTTT. It codes for CASSPSGRVEKLFF.

This clone was observed once. The chain combines TRBV3-1 (or the pseudogene TRBV3-2) with TRBJ2-5, with TRBD2 matching over 12 bases. Per the germline V gene, CDR1 is LGHDT and CDR2 is YNNKEL (reference sequence). V lost 5 bases and J lost 5; bases outside the gene matches: 3. This CDR3 has 14 residues. Here the CDR3 DNA reads TGTGCCAGCAGCTCTAGCGGGGGGGCCGAGACCCAGTACTTC. Its translation is CASSSSGGAETQYF.

This chain uses TRBV9 with TRBJ1-4, with 7 positions matching TRBD1. V trimming: 2 bases; J trimming: 4 bases; junction bases outside the gene matches: 5. This CDR3 region has 15 residues. Germline V gene lookup returns CDR1 SGDLS and CDR2 YYNGEE. The chain's CDR3 is CASSVSTGFNEKLFF. In DNA form, the CDR3 reads TGTGCCAGCAGCGTCTCGACAGGGTTTAATGAAAAACTGTTTTTT.

The V call is TRBV10-3, the J call TRBJ2-5, with 12 bases identical to TRBD2. V lost 2 bases, J lost 2 bases, and 9 bases stayed unmatched. The CDR3 totals 18 residues. CDR1 and CDR2 from the germline V gene are ENHRY and SYGVKD. CDR3 sequence (DNA): TGTGCCATCAGTGAGAGACTAGCGGGGGCCAATACACAAGAGACCCAGTACTTC. The encoded protein is CAISERLAGANTQETQYF.

The rearrangement links TRBV4-1 to TRBJ2-7; TRBD1 aligns across 7 bases. The V gene end was trimmed by 5 bases and the J gene end by 3 bases; junction bases not matched to a gene: 13. The CDR3 runs 16 residues. The germline V gene encodes CDR1 MGHRA and CDR2 YSYEKL. The CDR3 region is CASSSTPGTAYYEQYF. Here the CDR3 DNA reads TGCGCCAGCAGCAGTACTCCCGGGACAGCGTACTACGAGCAGTACTTC.

V gene TRBV5-5 combines with J gene TRBJ1-2, with D possibly matching TRBD1 (5 bases). The CDR3 runs to 14 residues. Per the germline V gene, CDR1 is SGHKS and CDR2 is YYEKEE (reference sequence). V lost 3 bases to trimming and J lost 0 bases, with 9 bases between them. In DNA, the CDR3 is TGTGCCAGCAGCTCAGGGTACGCTAACTATGGCTACACCTTC. Protein sequence: CASSSGYANYGYTF.

This clone was observed a handful of times. The J gene is TRBJ1-5, the V gene TRBV4-1; possible D gene TRBD1, 6 bases. Trimming left V 4 bases short and J 3 bases short, with 16 bases between. The V gene's germline CDR1 is MGHRA and CDR2 YSYEKL. The length of the CDR3 is 16 residues. CDR3 residues: CASSRTGGADNQPQHF. The CDR3 DNA sequence: TGCGCCAGCAGCCGAACCGGGGGGGCAGACAATCAGCCCCAGCATTTT.

The chain combines TRBV7-2 with TRBJ2-3, with 7 bases that match TRBD2. V lost 1 base and J lost 7; bases outside the gene matches: 5. The germline CDR1 and CDR2 sequences are SGHTA and FQGNSA. This CDR3 is built from 14 residues. CDR3 nucleotides: TGTGCCAGCAGCTTAGACGGGGGGACTTATACGCAGTATTTT. Protein sequence: CASSLDGGTYTQYF.

This clone has a handful of counts. V and J are TRBV7-9 and TRBJ1-1, with TRBD1 matching 12 bases. V was clipped by 5 bases and J by 11 bases; unmatched bases: 6. The CDR3 covers 13 residues. Germline V gene lookup returns CDR1 SEHNR and CDR2 FQNEAQ (reference sequence). The CDR3 loop is CASSQGQGARAFF. As DNA, the CDR3 is TGTGCCAGCAGCCAGGGACAGGGGGCTCGGGCTTTCTTT.

The chain has TRBV6-5 and TRBJ1-1; D is possibly TRBD1 (5 bases). The CDR3 length is 12 residues. Germline CDR1 MNHEY, CDR2 SVGAGI. V was pared by 4 bases and J by 11 bases, with 14 bases between. CDR3 protein: CASSLRQGSAFF. CDR3 bases: TGTGCCAGCAGTTTGCGTCAGGGATCGGCTTTCTTT.

Details on this clone: Other DNA sequences of this sample code for an identical CDR3. The chain is built from TRBV28 and TRBJ1-4; possible D gene TRBD1, 5 bases. CDR1 and CDR2 from the germline V gene are MDHEN and SYDVKM. Trimming removed 3 bases at V and 0 bases at J, with 8 bases between. CDR3 length: 15 residues. CDR3 nucleotides: TGTGCCAGCAGTTTGGGGGGGGCAACTAATGAAAAACTGTTTTTT. This gives the protein CASSLGGATNEKLFF.